One sample yielded the 30 T cell receptor beta chains listed below, sequenced in a study of T cell responses to AZD1222 COVID-19 vaccine. The table came from immunoSEQ multiplex PCR; TCRdb's copy has only in-frame clones and leaves some out. This table has roughly 130,000 clones, just over 85% appearing once. Sequenced here: peripheral blood, sampled on day 0 of AZD1222 vaccination. These receptors came from an adult in good health.

J is TRBJ2-5 and V is TRBV6-1; no reliable D call. V shed 1 base and J shed 1 base, with 7 bases lying between them. CDR1 MNHNS and CDR2 SASEGT come from the germline V gene. This CDR3 has 14 residues. This chain's CDR3 is CASSEVGFQETQYF. CDR3 sequence (DNA): TGTGCCAGCAGTGAAGTCGGGTTCCAAGAGACCCAGTACTTC.

In its sample, this clone was seen a few times. The chain uses TRBV27 and TRBJ2-1; 10 bases match TRBD2. V dropped 7 bases and J dropped 7; count of bases not matched to a gene: 7. This CDR3 is built from 14 residues. CDR1 MNHEY and CDR2 SMNVEV come from the germline V gene (reference sequence). CDR3 sequence reads: CASMSSGRGNEQFF. Written as DNA, the CDR3 is TGTGCCAGCATGTCTAGCGGGAGAGGAAATGAGCAGTTCTTC.

V is TRBV19 and J is TRBJ1-1; TRBD1 matches 7 bases. Trimming removed 7 bases from V and 1 base from J; junction bases left unmatched: 6. This CDR3 has 14 residues. The V gene's germline CDR1 is LNHDA and CDR2 SQIVND (reference sequence). The DNA of the CDR3 is TGTGCCAGTACCCACAGGGGTCCGAACACTGAAGCTTTCTTT. Its translation is CASTHRGPNTEAFF.

The CDR3 DNA is TGCGCCAGCAGCCAAGGGGACAGGGGTGGCAATCAGCCCCAGCATTTT. It yields the protein CASSQGDRGGNQPQHF. The chain recombines TRBV4-1 with TRBJ1-5; 10 bases are shared with TRBD1. Trimming took 1 base from V and 2 from J; bases not matched to a gene: 2. This CDR3 is 16 amino acids long. CDR1 MGHRA and CDR2 YSYEKL come from the germline V gene.

This clone was observed once. J is TRBJ2-5 and V is TRBV7-9; D assignment may be TRBD1 or TRBD2 (5 bases each). Germline assignment: CDR1 SEHNR and CDR2 FQNEAQ (reference sequence). This CDR3 is 14 amino acids long. Trimming stripped 4 bases from V and 5 bases from J, with 14 bases between. The CDR3 loop reads CASSWVRGRETQYF. As DNA, the CDR3 is TGTGCCAGCAGCTGGGTGAGGGGTCGGGAGACCCAGTACTTC.

The chain carries TRBV5-1 and TRBJ1-3, with D hard to call. V lost 4 bases to trimming and J lost 0 bases, with 14 bases between them. Germline CDR1 SGHRS, CDR2 YFSETQ. The CDR3 runs 16 residues. CDR3 sequence (DNA): TGCGCCAGCAGCGTGACTCTTTCTCGCTCTGGAAACACCATATATTTT. Translating gives CASSVTLSRSGNTIYF.

This clone was seen just once. V gene TRBV3-1 (or the pseudogene TRBV3-2) combines with J gene TRBJ1-1; D call uncertain. Germline-derived CDR1 and CDR2 are LGHDT and YNNKEL (reference sequence). Between the trimmed V and J ends, which lost 1 base and 6 bases, there was a span of 9 bases. The CDR3 spans 13 residues. In DNA form, the CDR3 reads TGTGCCAGCAGCCAAGGGCCGCAACCTGAAGCTTTCTTT. Encoded protein: CASSQGPQPEAFF.

The rearrangement links TRBV10-1 to TRBJ2-7; D perhaps matches TRBD1 (6 bases). The V and J ends lost 3 bases and 3 bases respectively, with 12 bases between them. Germline V lookup: CDR1 WNHNN, CDR2 SYGVQD (reference sequence). The CDR3 loop spans 14 amino acids. Here the CDR3 reads CASSDTQGSYEQYF. The CDR3 bases are TGCGCCAGCAGTGATACGCAGGGGAGCTACGAGCAGTACTTC.

CDR3 in DNA: TGTGCCACCAGTACAGGGCGACAGGGGCGAGGCACCGGGGAGCTGTTTTTT. Residues: CATSTGRQGRGTGELFF. The J gene is TRBJ2-2, the V gene TRBV24-1; the match to TRBD1 covers 8 bases. V dropped 6 bases and J dropped 4; count of bases not matched to a gene: 12. The CDR3 spans 17 residues. Germline V CDR1 and CDR2: KGHDR, SFDVKD.

The chain is built from TRBV7-8 and TRBJ2-2; unclear D gene. V lost 5 bases, J lost 6 bases, and 7 bases lay in between. CDR3 length: 12 residues. The germline CDR1 and CDR2 sequences are SGHVS and FQNEAQ. Written as DNA, the CDR3 is TGTGCCAGCAGCCCGCCCCCCGGGGAGCTGTTTTTT. Translated: CASSPPPGELFF.

The V call is TRBV7-9, the J call TRBJ1-5; D is undetermined. Per the germline V gene, CDR1 is SEHNR and CDR2 is FQNEAQ (reference sequence). The CDR3 contains 13 residues. V lost 4 bases and J lost 1, with 5 bases in between. The CDR3 nucleotides read TGTGCCAGCAGCTCCCGGAGCAATCAGCCCCAGCATTTT. The encoded protein is CASSSRSNQPQHF.

This clone was detected only a few times. The chain recombines TRBV6-5 with TRBJ1-6; weak D call: TRBD1 (5 bases). Trimming removed 8 bases at V and 5 bases at J, with 13 bases between. The CDR3 length is 14 residues. Germline V gene lookup returns CDR1 MNHEY and CDR2 SVGAGI. CDR3 amino acids: CASARGRNNSPLHF. The CDR3 region has the DNA TGTGCCAGCGCACGGGGACGTAATAATTCACCCCTCCACTTT.

The chain carries TRBV6-2 or TRBV6-3 and TRBJ2-7; 12 nucleotides match TRBD2. J gave up 7 bases and V 6 bases, and 7 bases lay outside the gene matches. CDR3 length: 14 amino acids. Germline CDR1 MNHEY, CDR2 SVGEGT. CDR3 in DNA: TGTGCCAGCAGCCTGACTAGCGGGAGACGGGAGCAGTACTTC. Its protein is CASSLTSGRREQYF.

Regarding this clone: The junction departs from germline at one end; a sequencing error may be responsible. The chain has TRBV27 and TRBJ2-5; D may match TRBD1 or TRBD2 (5 bases each). The CDR3 has 15 residues. CDR1 and CDR2 (germline): MNHEY, SMNVEV (reference sequence). DNA for the CDR3: TGTGCCAGCAGTCGCCGGGACCTGGGCCAACAGACCCAGTACTTC. Translated: CASSRRDLGQQTQYF.

The J gene is TRBJ1-4, the V gene TRBV5-1; tentatively, D is TRBD1 (6 bases). The CDR3 runs 15 residues. V lost 6 bases and J 8 bases, leaving 20 bases between the germline ends. In germline, CDR1 is SGHRS, CDR2 YFSETQ. This chain's CDR3 is CASKSGQPGGEKLFF. CDR3 sequence (DNA): TGCGCCAGCAAATCGGGACAACCAGGAGGGGAAAAACTGTTTTTT.

The DNA of the CDR3 is TGTGCTAGTGGTTTGGATGATCAGCCCCAGCATTTT. It yields the protein CASGLDDQPQHF. The chain employs TRBV12-5 and TRBJ1-5; D not certain. V was shortened by 1 base and J by 5 bases, with 3 bases between the two germline ends. The CDR3 consists of 12 residues. Germline CDR1 and CDR2: LGHNT and FRNRAP.

V usage is TRBV4-1 and J usage is TRBJ1-3; D may be TRBD1 (6 bases). Germline CDR1 MGHRA, CDR2 YSYEKL. The CDR3 is 13 residues long. Trimming took off 3 bases at V and 5 bases at J, with 8 bases between the two ends. CDR3 sequence (DNA): TGCGCCAGCAGCCAGGGACAACGAAACACCATATATTTT. Its protein product is CASSQGQRNTIYF.

The V and J genes are TRBV10-3 and TRBJ2-1; D unresolved. The CDR3 is made up of 11 amino acids. V lost 10 bases to trimming and J lost 6 bases, with 10 bases between them. Per germline, CDR1 ENHRY and CDR2 SYGVKD. The CDR3 spells CATGNGNEQFF. CDR3 sequence (DNA): TGTGCCACCGGAAACGGCAATGAGCAGTTCTTC.

The chain couples TRBV5-4 to TRBJ1-2; 7 bases line up with TRBD1. Germline assignment: CDR1 SGHNT and CDR2 YYREEE (reference sequence). The CDR3 has 14 residues. Losses at the gene ends were 3 bases for V and 4 bases for J; bases not matched to a gene: 6. CDR3 coding DNA: TGTGCCAGCAGCTCCGGGACAGCAATCTATGGCTACACCTTC. Protein: CASSSGTAIYGYTF.

The rearrangement uses TRBV3-1 (or the pseudogene TRBV3-2) and TRBJ2-2; possibly TRBD2 for D (5 bases). Trimming shortened V by 3 bases and J by 4 bases, and 12 bases separated the two germline ends. Germline CDR1 is LGHDT and CDR2 is YNNKEL (reference sequence). CDR3 length: 15 residues. The CDR3 protein is CASSQLAGVTGELFF. CDR3 DNA sequence: TGTGCCAGCAGCCAGCTAGCAGGAGTCACCGGGGAGCTGTTTTTT.

The chain recombines TRBV5-4 with TRBJ2-3, with D perhaps matching TRBD2 (5 bases). Per germline, CDR1 SGHNT and CDR2 YYREEE (reference sequence). This CDR3 spans 16 amino acids. V lost 1 base and J lost 1, with 13 bases in between. The chain's CDR3 is CASSLSSGLGTDTQYF. The CDR3 nucleotides read TGTGCCAGCAGCTTGTCCTCGGGGTTGGGCACAGATACGCAGTATTTT. The variable domain in full, completed from reference TRBV5-4 and TRBJ2-3, reads ETGVTQSPTHLIKTRGQQVTLRCSSQSGHNTVSWYQQALGQGPQFIFQYYREEENGRGNFPPRFSGLQFPNYSSELNVNALELDDSALYLCASSLSSGLGTDTQYFGPGTRLTVL.

This chain links TRBV2 with TRBJ2-5, with D unresolved. Trimming left V 6 bases short and J 7 bases short, with 9 bases between. Germline loops: CDR1 SNHLY, CDR2 FYNNEI. This CDR3 is built from 11 residues. The CDR3 loop is CASRGFGTQYF. DNA of the CDR3: TGTGCCAGCAGGGGGTTCGGGACCCAGTACTTC.

The CDR3 DNA follows: TGCGCCAGCAGCTCCCAAACAGGGGGCGCAGATGGCTACACCTTC. This codes for CASSSQTGGADGYTF. V gene TRBV5-1 combines with J gene TRBJ1-2; 9 bases map to TRBD1. V was pared by 3 bases and J by 6 bases, with 9 bases of the junction left unmatched. Germline lookup yields CDR1 SGHRS and CDR2 YFSETQ. The CDR3 sequence is 15 residues long.

V gene TRBV6-6 combines with J gene TRBJ1-3; 8 positions agree with TRBD1. In germline, CDR1 is MNHNY, CDR2 SVGAGI (reference sequence). The ends lost 5 bases at V and 0 bases at J; junction bases unmatched: 6. The CDR3 is 16 amino acids. CDR3 bases: TGTGCCAGCAGTGGGGACAGGACTATCTCTGGAAACACCATATATTTT. Its protein product is CASSGDRTISGNTIYF.

The V and J genes are TRBV5-6 and TRBJ1-1; D unresolved. Germline loops: CDR1 SGHDT, CDR2 YYEEEE. This CDR3 comprises 15 residues. Trimming pared 0 bases from V and 0 bases from J, leaving 9 bases between. The CDR3: CASSLERLMNTEAFF. The CDR3 DNA is TGTGCCAGCAGCTTGGAACGGCTCATGAACACTGAAGCTTTCTTT. Supplemented by reference TRBV5-6 and TRBJ1-1, the full variable domain reads DAGVTQSPTHLIKTRGQQVTLRCSPKSGHDTVSWYQQALGQGPQFIFQYYEEEERQRGNFPDRFSGHQFPNYSSELNVNALLLGDSALYLCASSLERLMNTEAFFGQGTRLTVV.

V gene TRBV6-6 combines with J gene TRBJ2-7, with 8 bases aligning to TRBD1. Per the germline V gene, CDR1 is MNHNY and CDR2 is SVGAGI (reference sequence). J lost 2 bases, V lost 6 bases, and 9 bases had no gene match. CDR3 length: 15 residues. DNA for the CDR3: TGTGCCAGCAGCCCCCCGGGACAGGCCACCTACGAGCAGTACTTC. It codes for CASSPPGQATYEQYF.

The V and J genes are TRBV19 and TRBJ2-3, with TRBD2 matching over 7 bases. Unmatched junction bases numbered 3, after V lost 4 bases and J lost 5 bases. Germline-derived CDR1 and CDR2 are LNHDA and SQIVND (reference sequence). The length of the CDR3 is 13 residues. The CDR3 protein is CASSTRGEDTQYF. CDR3 coding DNA: TGTGCCAGTAGTACCCGGGGGGAAGATACGCAGTATTTT.

In its sample, this clone was seen once. The V gene is TRBV27, the J gene TRBJ2-1, with 8 bases that match TRBD2. Germline loops: CDR1 MNHEY, CDR2 SMNVEV (reference sequence). CDR3 length: 15 residues. The J segment lost 9 bases and the V segment lost 6 bases, leaving 13 bases of the junction unmatched. In DNA form, the CDR3 reads TGTGCCAGCAGGAGAGCCGGGACTAGTCTTGGTGAGCAGTTCTTC. Translated, it gives CASRRAGTSLGEQFF.

The chain combines TRBV10-3 with TRBJ1-5, with 10 bases lining up with TRBD1. This CDR3 contains 17 residues. V shed 4 bases and J 5 bases; nucleotides not matched to a gene: 11. CDR1 is ENHRY, CDR2 SYGVKD, per germline. The CDR3 here is CAISALPFGTGDQPQHF. Written as DNA, the CDR3 is TGTGCCATCAGTGCCTTACCCTTTGGGACAGGGGATCAGCCCCAGCATTTT.

This chain connects TRBV7-9 to TRBJ1-4; 10 bases align to TRBD1. This CDR3 spans 17 amino acids. Germline assignment: CDR1 SEHNR and CDR2 FQNEAQ (reference sequence). V was clipped by 5 bases and J by 7 bases; unmatched bases: 13. The CDR3 DNA follows: TGTGCCAGCAGCCCAGGACAGGGGGTAGATGTTTTTGAAAAACTGTTTTTT. It codes for CASSPGQGVDVFEKLFF.